This TCR beta chain was identified in a study of control samples from healthy donors and cancer patients. The CDR3 is made up of 13 amino acids. V lost 10 bases and J lost 7; bases outside the gene matches: 10. Germline V gene lookup returns CDR1 ENHRY and CDR2 SYGVKD. Clones were read by immunoSEQ multiplex PCR, and TCRdb kept only the in-frame ones, dropping some. The profile shows approximately 150,000 clones, 96% of them singletons. The sequenced sample consisted of blood. V usage is TRBV10-3 and J usage is TRBJ1-5; 7 bases align to TRBD1. This sequence was found in a woman aged 25 to 39 in good health. The CDR3 nucleotides are TGTGCCAGCCACGACAGGGAGGGCCAGCCCCAGCATTTT. It translates to CASHDREGQPQHF.